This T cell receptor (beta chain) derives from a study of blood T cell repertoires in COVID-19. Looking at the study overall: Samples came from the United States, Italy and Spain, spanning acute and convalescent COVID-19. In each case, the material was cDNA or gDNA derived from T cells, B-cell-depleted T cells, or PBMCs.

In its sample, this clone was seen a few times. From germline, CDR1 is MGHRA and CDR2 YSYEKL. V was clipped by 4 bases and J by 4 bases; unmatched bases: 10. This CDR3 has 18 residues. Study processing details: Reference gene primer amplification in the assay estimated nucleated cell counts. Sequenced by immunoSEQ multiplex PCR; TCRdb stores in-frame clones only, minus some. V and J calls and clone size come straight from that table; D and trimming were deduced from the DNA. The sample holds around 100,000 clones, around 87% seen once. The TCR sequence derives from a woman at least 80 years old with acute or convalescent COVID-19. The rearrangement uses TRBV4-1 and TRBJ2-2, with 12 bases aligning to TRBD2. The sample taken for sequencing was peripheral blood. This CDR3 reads CASSPSLAGGRSTGELFF. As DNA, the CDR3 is TGCGCCAGCAGCCCAAGCCTAGCGGGGGGGCGCAGCACCGGGGAGCTGTTTTTT.